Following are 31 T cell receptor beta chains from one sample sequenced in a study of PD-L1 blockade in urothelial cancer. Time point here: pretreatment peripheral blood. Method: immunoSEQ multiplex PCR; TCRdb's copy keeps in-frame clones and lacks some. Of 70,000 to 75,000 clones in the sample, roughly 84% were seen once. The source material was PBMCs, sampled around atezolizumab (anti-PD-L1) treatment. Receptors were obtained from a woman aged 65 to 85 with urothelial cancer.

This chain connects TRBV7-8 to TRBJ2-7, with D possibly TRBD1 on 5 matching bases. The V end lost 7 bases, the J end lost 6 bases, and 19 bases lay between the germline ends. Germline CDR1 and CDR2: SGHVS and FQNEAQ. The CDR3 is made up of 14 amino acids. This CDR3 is CASTSRRGATEQYF. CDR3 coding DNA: TGTGCCAGCACCTCCCGTAGGGGTGCAACCGAGCAGTACTTC. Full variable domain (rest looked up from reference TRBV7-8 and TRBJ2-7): GAGVSQSPRYKVAKRGQDVALRCDPISGHVSLFWYQQALGQGPEFLTYFQNEAQLDKSGLPSDRFFAERPEGSVSTLKIQRTQQEDSAVYLCASTSRRGATEQYFGPGTRLTVT.

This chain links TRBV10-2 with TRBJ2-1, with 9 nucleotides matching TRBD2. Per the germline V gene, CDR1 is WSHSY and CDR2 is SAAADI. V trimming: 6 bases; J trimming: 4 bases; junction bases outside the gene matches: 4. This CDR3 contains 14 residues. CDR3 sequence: CASSASGGYNEQFF. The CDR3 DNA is TGCGCCAGCAGCGCCAGCGGGGGGTACAATGAGCAGTTCTTC.

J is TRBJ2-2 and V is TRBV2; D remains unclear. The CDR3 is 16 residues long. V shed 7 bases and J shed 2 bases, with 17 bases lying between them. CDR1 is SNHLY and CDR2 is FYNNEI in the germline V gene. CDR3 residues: CASTRQALSNTGELFF. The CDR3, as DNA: TGTGCCAGCACGCGACAAGCACTCTCAAACACCGGGGAGCTGTTTTTT.

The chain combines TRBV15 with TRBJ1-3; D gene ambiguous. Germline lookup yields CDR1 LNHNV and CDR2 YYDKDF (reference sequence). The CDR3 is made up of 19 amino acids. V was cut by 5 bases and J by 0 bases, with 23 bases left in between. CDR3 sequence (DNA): TGTGCCACCAGCCCTTACGCCCCAGCGGTGGAACACTCTGGAAACACCATATATTTT. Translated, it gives CATSPYAPAVEHSGNTIYF.

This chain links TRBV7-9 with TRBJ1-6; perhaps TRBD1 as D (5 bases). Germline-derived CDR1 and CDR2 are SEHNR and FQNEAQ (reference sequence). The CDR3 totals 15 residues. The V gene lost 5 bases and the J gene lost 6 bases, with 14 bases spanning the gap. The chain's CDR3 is CASSGRGAANSPLHF. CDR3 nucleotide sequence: TGTGCCAGCAGCGGTAGGGGTGCGGCTAATTCACCCCTCCACTTT.

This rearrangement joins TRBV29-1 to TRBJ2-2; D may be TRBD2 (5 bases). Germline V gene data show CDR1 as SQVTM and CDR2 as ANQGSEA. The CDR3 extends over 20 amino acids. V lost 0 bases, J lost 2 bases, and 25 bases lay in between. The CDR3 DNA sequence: TGCAGCGTTGAAGAAGGAGGAAACGCCATTTTTAGGATAAACACCGGGGAGCTGTTTTTT. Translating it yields CSVEEGGNAIFRINTGELFF.

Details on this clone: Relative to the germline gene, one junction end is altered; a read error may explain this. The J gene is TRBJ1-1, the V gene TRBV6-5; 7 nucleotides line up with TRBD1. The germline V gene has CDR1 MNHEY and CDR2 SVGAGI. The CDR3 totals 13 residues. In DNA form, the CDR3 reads TGTGCCAGCGGGGGACAGATGAACACTAAAGCTTTCTTT. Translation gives CASGGQMNTKAFF.

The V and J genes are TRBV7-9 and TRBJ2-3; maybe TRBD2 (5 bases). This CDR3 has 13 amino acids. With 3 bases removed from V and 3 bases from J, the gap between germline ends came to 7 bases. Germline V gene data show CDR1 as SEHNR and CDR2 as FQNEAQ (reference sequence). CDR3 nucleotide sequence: TGTGCCAGCAGCTTTGGCGGGACAGATACGCAGTATTTT. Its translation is CASSFGGTDTQYF.

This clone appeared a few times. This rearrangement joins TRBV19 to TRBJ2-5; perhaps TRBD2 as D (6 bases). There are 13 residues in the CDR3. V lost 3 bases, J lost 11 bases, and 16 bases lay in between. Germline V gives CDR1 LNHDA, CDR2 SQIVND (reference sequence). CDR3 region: CASSIPGDFAQYF. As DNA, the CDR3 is TGTGCCAGTAGTATCCCCGGGGACTTCGCTCAGTACTTC.

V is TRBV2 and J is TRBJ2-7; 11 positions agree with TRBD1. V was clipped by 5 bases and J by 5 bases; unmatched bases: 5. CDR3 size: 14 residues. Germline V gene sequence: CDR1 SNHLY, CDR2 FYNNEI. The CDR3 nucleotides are TGTGCCAGCAGTTCCCGGACAGGGGGCGACGAGCAGTACTTC. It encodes CASSSRTGGDEQYF. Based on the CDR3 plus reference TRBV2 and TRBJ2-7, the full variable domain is EPEVTQTPSHQVTQMGQEVILRCVPISNHLYFYWYRQILGQKVEFLVSFYNNEISEKSEIFDDQFSVERPDGSNFTLKIRSTKLEDSAMYFCASSSRTGGDEQYFGPGTRLTVT.

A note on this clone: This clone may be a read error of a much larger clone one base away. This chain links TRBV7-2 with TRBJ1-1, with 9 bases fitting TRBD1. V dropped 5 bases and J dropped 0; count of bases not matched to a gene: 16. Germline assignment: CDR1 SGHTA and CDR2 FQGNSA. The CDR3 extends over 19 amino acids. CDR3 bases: TGTGCCAGCAGCCCGTCGATCCGGGACAGGGTATCGATGAACACTGAAGCTTTCTTT. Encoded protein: CASSPSIRDRVSMNTEAFF. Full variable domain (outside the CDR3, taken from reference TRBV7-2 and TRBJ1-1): GAGVSQSPSNKVTEKGKDVELRCDPISGHTALYWYRQSLGQGLEFLIYFQGNSAPDKSGLPSDRFSAERTGGSVSTLTIQRTQQEDSAVYLCASSPSIRDRVSMNTEAFFGQGTRLTVV.

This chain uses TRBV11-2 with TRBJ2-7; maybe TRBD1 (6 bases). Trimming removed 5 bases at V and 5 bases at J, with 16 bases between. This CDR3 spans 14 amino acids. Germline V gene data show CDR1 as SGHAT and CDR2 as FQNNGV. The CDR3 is CASSAQGSLDEQYF. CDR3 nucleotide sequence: TGTGCCAGCAGCGCACAGGGCTCCCTAGACGAGCAGTACTTC.

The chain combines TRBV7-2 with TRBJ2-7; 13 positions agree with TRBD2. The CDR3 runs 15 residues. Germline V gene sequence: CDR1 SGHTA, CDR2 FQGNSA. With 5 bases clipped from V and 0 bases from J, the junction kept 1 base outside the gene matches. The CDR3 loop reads CASSTSGGASYEQYF. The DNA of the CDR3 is TGTGCCAGCAGCACTAGCGGGGGGGCCTCCTACGAGCAGTACTTC. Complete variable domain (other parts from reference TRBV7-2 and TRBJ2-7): GAGVSQSPSNKVTEKGKDVELRCDPISGHTALYWYRQSLGQGLEFLIYFQGNSAPDKSGLPSDRFSAERTGGSVSTLTIQRTQQEDSAVYLCASSTSGGASYEQYFGPGTRLTVT.

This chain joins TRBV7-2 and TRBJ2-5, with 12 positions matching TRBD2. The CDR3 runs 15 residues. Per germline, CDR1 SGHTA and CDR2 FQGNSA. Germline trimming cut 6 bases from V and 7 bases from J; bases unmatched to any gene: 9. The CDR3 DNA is TGTGCCAGCAGGCTCCTAGCGGGGGGGCGAGGGACCCAGTACTTC. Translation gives CASRLLAGGRGTQYF.

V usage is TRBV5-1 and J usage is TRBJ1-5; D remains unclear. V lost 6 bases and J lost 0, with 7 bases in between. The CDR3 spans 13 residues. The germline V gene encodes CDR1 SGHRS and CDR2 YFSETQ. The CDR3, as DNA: TGCGCCAGCATGGCAGATAGCAATCAGCCCCAGCATTTT. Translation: CASMADSNQPQHF.

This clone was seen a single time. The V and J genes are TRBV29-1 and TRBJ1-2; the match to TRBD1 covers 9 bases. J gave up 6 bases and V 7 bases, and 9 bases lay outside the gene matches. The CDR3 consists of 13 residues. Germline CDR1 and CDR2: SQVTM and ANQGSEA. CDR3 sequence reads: CSAFWGQGDGYTF. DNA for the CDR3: TGCAGCGCCTTCTGGGGACAGGGAGATGGCTACACCTTC.

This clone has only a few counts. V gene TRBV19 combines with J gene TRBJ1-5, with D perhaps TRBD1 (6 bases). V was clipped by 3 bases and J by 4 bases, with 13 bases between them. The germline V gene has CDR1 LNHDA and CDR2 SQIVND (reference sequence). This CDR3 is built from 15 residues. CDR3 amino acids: CASSITPRGNQPQHF. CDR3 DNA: TGTGCCAGTAGTATCACCCCCAGGGGTAATCAGCCCCAGCATTTT.

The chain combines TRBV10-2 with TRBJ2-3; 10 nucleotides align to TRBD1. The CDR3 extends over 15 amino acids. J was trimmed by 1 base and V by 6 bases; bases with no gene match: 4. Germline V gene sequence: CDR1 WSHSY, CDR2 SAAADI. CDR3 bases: TGCGCCAGCAGCCTCGGGACAGGGGGCACAGATACGCAGTATTTT. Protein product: CASSLGTGGTDTQYF.

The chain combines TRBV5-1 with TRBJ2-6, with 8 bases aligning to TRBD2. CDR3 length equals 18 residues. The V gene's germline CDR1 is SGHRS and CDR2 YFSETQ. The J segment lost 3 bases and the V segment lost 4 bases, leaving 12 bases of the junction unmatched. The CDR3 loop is CASSRASGGGFGANVLTF. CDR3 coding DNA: TGCGCCAGCAGCAGGGCCAGCGGGGGAGGGTTTGGGGCCAACGTCCTGACTTTC.

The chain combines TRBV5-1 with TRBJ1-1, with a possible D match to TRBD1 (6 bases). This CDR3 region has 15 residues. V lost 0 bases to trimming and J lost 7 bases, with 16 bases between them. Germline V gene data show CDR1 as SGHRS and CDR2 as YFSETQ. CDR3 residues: CASSLDRGEGGEAFF. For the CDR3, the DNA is TGCGCCAGCAGCTTGGATCGGGGGGAGGGGGGTGAAGCTTTCTTT.

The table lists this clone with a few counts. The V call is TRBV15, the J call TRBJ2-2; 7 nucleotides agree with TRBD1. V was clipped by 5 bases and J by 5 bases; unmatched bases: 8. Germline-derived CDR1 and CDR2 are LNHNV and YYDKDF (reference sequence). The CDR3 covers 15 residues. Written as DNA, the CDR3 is TGTGCCACCAGCTTACTTCAGGGGGAAACCGGGGAGCTGTTTTTT. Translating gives CATSLLQGETGELFF.

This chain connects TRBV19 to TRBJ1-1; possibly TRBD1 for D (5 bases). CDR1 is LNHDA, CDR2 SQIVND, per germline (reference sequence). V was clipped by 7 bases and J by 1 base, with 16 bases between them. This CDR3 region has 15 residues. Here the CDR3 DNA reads TGTGCCAGTACTCCTCTCGGGGGAGCGAACACTGAAGCTTTCTTT. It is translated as CASTPLGGANTEAFF.

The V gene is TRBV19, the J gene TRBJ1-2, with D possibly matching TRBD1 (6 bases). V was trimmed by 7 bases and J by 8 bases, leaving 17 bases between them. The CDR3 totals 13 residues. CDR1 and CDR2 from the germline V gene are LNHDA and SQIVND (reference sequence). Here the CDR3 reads CASILRGGGGYTF. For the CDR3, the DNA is TGTGCCAGTATTCTACGTGGGGGCGGCGGCTACACCTTC.

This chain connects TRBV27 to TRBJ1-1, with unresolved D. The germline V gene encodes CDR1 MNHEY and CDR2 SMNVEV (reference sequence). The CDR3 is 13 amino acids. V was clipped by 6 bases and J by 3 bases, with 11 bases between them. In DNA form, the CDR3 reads TGTGCCAGCAGGCGGGGTTTGTACACTGAAGCTTTCTTT. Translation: CASRRGLYTEAFF.

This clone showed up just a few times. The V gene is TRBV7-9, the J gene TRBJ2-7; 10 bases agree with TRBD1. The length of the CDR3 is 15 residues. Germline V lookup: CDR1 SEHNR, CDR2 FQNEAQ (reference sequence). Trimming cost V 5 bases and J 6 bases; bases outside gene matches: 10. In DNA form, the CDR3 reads TGTGCCAGCAGCCCCATCGGGACAGGGGTTCGCGAGCAGTACTTC. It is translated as CASSPIGTGVREQYF.

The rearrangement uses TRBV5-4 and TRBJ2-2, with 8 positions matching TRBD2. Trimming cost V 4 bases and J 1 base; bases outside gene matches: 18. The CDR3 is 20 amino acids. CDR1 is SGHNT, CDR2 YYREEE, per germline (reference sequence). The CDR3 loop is CASSPRRRGTSGENTGELFF. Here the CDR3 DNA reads TGTGCCAGCAGCCCACGGAGAAGGGGAACTAGCGGAGAGAACACCGGGGAGCTGTTTTTT. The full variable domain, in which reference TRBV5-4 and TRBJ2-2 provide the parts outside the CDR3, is ETGVTQSPTHLIKTRGQQVTLRCSSQSGHNTVSWYQQALGQGPQFIFQYYREEENGRGNFPPRFSGLQFPNYSSELNVNALELDDSALYLCASSPRRRGTSGENTGELFFGEGSRLTVL.

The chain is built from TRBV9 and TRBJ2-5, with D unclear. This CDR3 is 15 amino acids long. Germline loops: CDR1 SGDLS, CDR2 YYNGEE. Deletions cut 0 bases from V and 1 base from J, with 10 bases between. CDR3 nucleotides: TGTGCCAGCAGCGTAGAAGGCGGCAGCCAAGAGACCCAGTACTTC. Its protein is CASSVEGGSQETQYF.

The CDR3 protein is CASSPPMVLATYEQYF. CDR3 DNA sequence: TGTGCCAGCTCACCCCCTATGGTTCTCGCTACCTACGAGCAGTACTTC. The chain combines TRBV18 with TRBJ2-7, with D hard to call. Trimming removed 3 bases at V and 2 bases at J, with 17 bases between. This CDR3 is built from 16 residues. CDR1 and CDR2 (germline): KGHSH, LQKENI.

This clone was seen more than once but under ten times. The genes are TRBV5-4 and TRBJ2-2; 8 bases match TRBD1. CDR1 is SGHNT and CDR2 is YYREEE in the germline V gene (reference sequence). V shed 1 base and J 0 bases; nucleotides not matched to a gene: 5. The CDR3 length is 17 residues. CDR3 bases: TGTGCCAGCAGCTTGCGACAGGGGCTCTCGAACACCGGGGAGCTGTTTTTT. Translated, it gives CASSLRQGLSNTGELFF. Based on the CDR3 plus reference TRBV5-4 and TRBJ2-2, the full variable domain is ETGVTQSPTHLIKTRGQQVTLRCSSQSGHNTVSWYQQALGQGPQFIFQYYREEENGRGNFPPRFSGLQFPNYSSELNVNALELDDSALYLCASSLRQGLSNTGELFFGEGSRLTVL.

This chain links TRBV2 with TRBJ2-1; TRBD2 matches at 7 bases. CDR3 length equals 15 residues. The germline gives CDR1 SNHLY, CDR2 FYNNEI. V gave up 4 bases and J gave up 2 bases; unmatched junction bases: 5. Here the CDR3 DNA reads TGTGCCAGCAGTGTAGAGGGAGGGGCCTACAATGAGCAGTTCTTC. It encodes CASSVEGGAYNEQFF.

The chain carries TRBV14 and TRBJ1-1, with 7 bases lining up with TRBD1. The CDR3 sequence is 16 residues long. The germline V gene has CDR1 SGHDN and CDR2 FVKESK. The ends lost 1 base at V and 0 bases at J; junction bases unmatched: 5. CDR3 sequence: CASSQGLDRVNTEAFF. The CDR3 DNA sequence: TGTGCCAGCAGCCAAGGGCTCGACAGGGTGAACACTGAAGCTTTCTTT.